The rows below give T cell receptor beta chains drawn from one sample of a study of blood T cell repertoires in COVID-19. The assay was immunoSEQ multiplex PCR, and TCRdb's table has in-frame clones only and misses some. The sample yields fewer than 250,000 clones, approximately 80% seen once. The sample comprised peripheral blood. These receptors originate from a woman of 80 years or more with acute or convalescent COVID-19. Each CDR3 is given with its conserved first and last residue. The D gene is left open where the match is weak. Size tells how often a clone was seen (once, few, many) or the class of an expanded clone, and some rows leave it out.

d_call	j_call	clone_size	v_call	cdr3_aa	cdr3_nt
-	TRBJ2-7	few	TRBV14	CASSRIGDYEQYF	TGTGCCAGCAGCCGCATAGGGGATTACGAGCAGTACTTC
-	TRBJ1-2	-	TRBV5-1	CASSSGDDYGYTF	TGCGCCAGCAGCTCGGGAGATGACTATGGCTACACCTTC
TRBD1	TRBJ1-2	few	TRBV4-1	CASSYGQGALYTF	TGCGCCAGCAGTTACGGACAGGGAGCCCTCTACACCTTC
-	TRBJ1-1	-	TRBV7-8	CASSLATGTTEAFF	TGTGCCAGCAGCTTAGCTACCGGGACAACTGAAGCTTTCTTT
TRBD2	TRBJ2-7	-	TRBV4-1	CASSQDFRLAGSYEQYF	TGCGCCAGCAGCCAAGACTTCCGGCTAGCGGGGTCCTACGAGCAGTACTTC
TRBD2	TRBJ2-2	-	TRBV5-1	CASSYIAGGPGGELFF	TGCGCCAGCAGCTACATAGCGGGAGGGCCCGGCGGGGAGCTGTTTTTT
-	TRBJ2-1	-	TRBV6-4	CASSDVPGYNEQFF	TGTGCCAGCAGTGACGTACCCGGCTACAATGAGCAGTTCTTC
TRBD2	TRBJ2-1	-	TRBV6-4	CASSRTAGGNNEQFF	TGTGCCAGCAGTAGAACAGCGGGAGGGAACAATGAGCAGTTCTTC
-	TRBJ1-6	once	TRBV12-5	CASGLGQLNSPLHF	TGTGCTAGTGGTTTGGGACAGCTTAATTCACCCCTCCACTTT
-	TRBJ2-3	-	TRBV29-1	CSVMRHPETDTQYF	TGCAGCGTTATGCGACACCCGGAAACAGATACGCAGTATTTT
-	TRBJ2-3	-	TRBV5-1	CASSYRKPSTDTQYF	TGCGCCAGCAGCTACAGGAAACCTAGCACAGATACGCAGTATTTT
TRBD1	TRBJ2-5	-	TRBV27	CASRPTGGEASVQETQYF	TGTGCCAGCAGACCCACAGGGGGCGAGGCTAGCGTCCAAGAGACCCAGTACTTC
TRBD2	TRBJ2-3	-	TRBV5-1	CARRGGGGSDTQYF	TGCGCCCGCCGCGGGGGCGGGGGGTCAGATACGCAGTATTTT
TRBD1	TRBJ2-2	-	TRBV5-5	CASSGGQGYTGELFF	TGTGCCAGCAGCGGGGGACAGGGGTACACCGGGGAGCTGTTTTTT
TRBD2	TRBJ2-7	-	TRBV27	CASKGLAGVAEQYF	TGTGCCAGCAAGGGACTAGCGGGAGTTGCCGAGCAGTACTTC
-	TRBJ2-3	-	TRBV11-2	CASSLARHKVDTQYF	TGTGCCAGCAGCTTAGCCCGACACAAGGTGGATACGCAGTATTTT
TRBD1	TRBJ2-7	-	TRBV29-1	CSASDRGLYEQYF	TGCAGCGCCTCAGACAGGGGACTCTACGAGCAGTACTTC